The 26 T cell receptor beta chains below were found in one sample sequenced in a study of blood T cell repertoires in COVID-19. Repertoires were generated with immunoSEQ multiplex PCR, while TCRdb's copy carries only in-frame clones and drops some. In the table there are roughly 150,000 clones, approximately 80% of which are singletons. The sequenced sample consisted of PBMCs or T cells enriched from blood (not recorded which). The receptors originated from a middle-aged man who had recovered from COVID-19.

This chain connects TRBV2 to TRBJ2-2; TRBD2 is a possible D gene (6 bases). CDR1 is SNHLY, CDR2 FYNNEI, per germline. V dropped 10 bases and J dropped 4 bases, with 10 bases sitting between them. This CDR3 region has 12 residues. CDR3 nucleotides: TGTGCCATCCGGAGGGTCACCGGGGAGCTGTTTTTT. This encodes CAIRRVTGELFF.

The chain combines TRBV4-1 with TRBJ1-2, with 7 bases fitting TRBD1. The J segment lost 7 bases and the V segment lost 1 base, leaving 9 bases of the junction unmatched. This CDR3 comprises 15 residues. Germline V gene lookup returns CDR1 MGHRA and CDR2 YSYEKL. The CDR3 loop reads CASSQVRRQGIGYTF. The CDR3, as DNA: TGCGCCAGCAGCCAAGTGAGGAGACAGGGTATTGGCTACACCTTC.

This rearrangement joins TRBV11-3 to TRBJ2-2; TRBD2 matches 14 bases. The V gene's germline CDR1 is SGHNT and CDR2 YENEEA. The CDR3 length is 16 residues. J lost 6 bases, V lost 5 bases, and 5 bases had no gene match. The CDR3 is CASSRTTSGGAGELFF. CDR3 DNA: TGTGCCAGCAGCCGAACGACTAGCGGGGGGGCCGGGGAGCTGTTTTTT.

The chain employs TRBV5-1 and TRBJ2-3; TRBD2 matches 12 bases. This CDR3 comprises 16 residues. Trimming cost V 4 bases and J 0 bases; bases outside gene matches: 3. Germline V lookup: CDR1 SGHRS, CDR2 YFSETQ. CDR3 sequence: CASSAGLAGSTDTQYF. CDR3 in DNA: TGCGCCAGCAGCGCGGGACTAGCGGGTAGCACAGATACGCAGTATTTT.

The V call is TRBV3-1 (or the pseudogene TRBV3-2), the J call TRBJ1-4; 8 bases align to TRBD1. The CDR3 consists of 17 residues. Trimming at V came to 1 base and at J to 3 bases, leaving 7 bases not matched to a gene. Germline lookup yields CDR1 LGHDT and CDR2 YNNKEL (reference sequence). CDR3 DNA: TGTGCCAGCAGCCAAGGCGGGCAGGGGGCGGCTAATGAAAAACTGTTTTTT. This gives the protein CASSQGGQGAANEKLFF.

In this sample, this clone turned up a few times. This rearrangement joins TRBV6-6 to TRBJ1-2, with D possibly being TRBD1 (5 bases). The germline CDR1 and CDR2 sequences are MNHNY and SVGAGI (reference sequence). Trimming shortened V by 10 bases and J by 10 bases, and 16 bases separated the two germline ends. This CDR3 has 11 amino acids. CDR3 nucleotides: TGTGCCACGGGGGTGGGGCGTGACTACACCTTC. Residues: CATGVGRDYTF.

The chain recombines TRBV6-5 with TRBJ1-2; D may be TRBD1 (6 bases). The germline CDR1 and CDR2 sequences are MNHEY and SVGAGI. The V gene lost 7 bases and the J gene lost 4 bases, with 16 bases spanning the gap. The CDR3 has 14 amino acids. In nucleotides, the CDR3 is TGTGCCAGCACCATCCCCGGGACACTCTATGGCTACACCTTC. This codes for CASTIPGTLYGYTF.

The chain is built from TRBV30 and TRBJ2-2, with a possible D match to TRBD1 (6 bases). Per the germline V gene, CDR1 is GTSNPN and CDR2 is SVGIG (reference sequence). V was clipped by 2 bases and J by 7 bases, with 8 bases between them. The CDR3 is 12 residues long. In DNA, the CDR3 is TGTGCCTGGAGTACAGGGAACGGGGAGCTGTTTTTT. Protein: CAWSTGNGELFF.

This chain joins TRBV10-1 and TRBJ1-3, with unresolved D. The V end lost 6 bases, the J end lost 0 bases, and 9 bases lay between the germline ends. From germline, CDR1 is WNHNN and CDR2 SYGVQD (reference sequence). This CDR3 is 14 amino acids long. CDR3 protein: CASSRGISGNTIYF. As DNA, the CDR3 is TGCGCCAGCAGCAGAGGGATCTCTGGAAACACCATATATTTT.

The chain employs TRBV5-1 and TRBJ1-1; 11 nucleotides align to TRBD1. Looked up from germline, CDR1 is SGHRS and CDR2 is YFSETQ. V was pared by 1 base and J by 5 bases, with 10 bases of the junction left unmatched. The length of the CDR3 is 17 residues. CDR3 region: CASSLFPRTGGGTEAFF. CDR3 in DNA: TGCGCCAGCAGCTTGTTCCCTCGGACAGGGGGCGGGACTGAAGCTTTCTTT. Together with reference TRBV5-1 and TRBJ1-1, the CDR3 gives the full variable domain: KAGVTQTPRYLIKTRGQQVTLSCSPISGHRSVSWYQQTPGQGLQFLFEYFSETQRNKGNFPGRFSGRQFSNSRSEMNVSTLELGDSALYLCASSLFPRTGGGTEAFFGQGTRLTVV.

The gene calls are TRBV19 and TRBJ1-1; possible D gene TRBD1, 6 bases. The V end lost 5 bases, the J end lost 4 bases, and 14 bases lay between the germline ends. CDR1 and CDR2 from the germline V gene are LNHDA and SQIVND (reference sequence). The CDR3 covers 14 residues. The CDR3 is CASSSAGDPTEAFF. The CDR3 DNA follows: TGTGCCAGTAGTTCCGCAGGGGATCCCACTGAAGCTTTCTTT.

The chain uses TRBV2 and TRBJ2-7; possibly TRBD1 for D (6 bases). Germline lookup yields CDR1 SNHLY and CDR2 FYNNEI. CDR3 length: 13 residues. Trimming took 3 bases from V and 3 from J, leaving 9 bases between them. The CDR3 DNA is TGTGCCAGCAGTGATTTAGGGGGCTACGAGCAGTACGTC. Translation gives CASSDLGGYEQYV.

The chain uses TRBV9 and TRBJ1-5; D call uncertain. V was pared by 0 bases and J by 1 base, with 8 bases between. Germline CDR1 reads SGDLS; CDR2 reads YYNGEE. The CDR3 extends over 15 amino acids. In nucleotides, the CDR3 is TGTGCCAGCAGCGTAGGGTGGAGGAGCAATCAGCCCCAGCATTTT. Encoded protein: CASSVGWRSNQPQHF.

A word on this clone: This sample includes further DNA sequences coding for the same CDR3. The CDR3 DNA sequence: TGTGCCAGCAGCTCACAGGGCTACGAGCAGTACTTC. It yields the protein CASSSQGYEQYF. J is TRBJ2-7 and V is TRBV7-9; D perhaps matches TRBD1 (6 bases). CDR1 is SEHNR, CDR2 FQNEAQ, per germline (reference sequence). Between the trimmed V and J ends, which lost 4 bases and 3 bases, there was a span of 7 bases. CDR3 size: 12 residues.

The rearrangement links TRBV6-5 to TRBJ1-3; D is possibly TRBD1 (6 bases). Germline V gives CDR1 MNHEY, CDR2 SVGAGI. V was cut by 8 bases and J by 0 bases, with 14 bases left in between. This CDR3 is built from 15 residues. The CDR3 region has the DNA TGTGCCAGCGAGTCACAGGGATCCTCTGGAAACACCATATATTTT. Its translation is CASESQGSSGNTIYF.

The rearrangement links TRBV12-5 to TRBJ1-1; 9 nucleotides match TRBD1. The CDR3 runs to 16 residues. Trimming took 6 bases from V and 0 from J; bases not matched to a gene: 8. CDR1 and CDR2 from the germline V gene are LGHNT and FRNRAP. DNA for the CDR3: TGTGCTAGTGGCAGGGACAGGGCCTCAATGAACACTGAAGCTTTCTTT. Translated, it gives CASGRDRASMNTEAFF.

This clone occurred a few times. The chain recombines TRBV6-5 with TRBJ1-2; TRBD1 matches at 8 bases. The CDR3 contains 14 residues. V dropped 5 bases and J dropped 5; count of bases not matched to a gene: 7. In germline, CDR1 is MNHEY, CDR2 SVGAGI. CDR3 in amino acids: CASSTQGGLYGYTF. In nucleotides, the CDR3 is TGTGCCAGCAGTACACAGGGGGGCCTTTATGGCTACACCTTC.

This clone appeared a few times. The rearrangement uses TRBV7-8 and TRBJ2-4; a weak D match, TRBD1 (5 bases). The CDR3 loop spans 19 amino acids. Trimming removed 0 bases at V and 1 base at J, with 19 bases between. In germline, CDR1 is SGHVS, CDR2 FQNEAQ. CDR3 protein: CASSLAEGAPLGAKNIQYF. CDR3 DNA sequence: TGTGCCAGCAGCTTAGCGGAAGGGGCACCCTTGGGGGCCAAAAACATTCAGTACTTC.

The V call is TRBV2, the J call TRBJ2-7; 7 nucleotides align to TRBD2. CDR3 length equals 13 residues. Trimming at V came to 5 bases and at J to 6 bases, leaving 7 bases not matched to a gene. Germline CDR1 SNHLY, CDR2 FYNNEI. The chain's CDR3 is CASSSGGSGEQYV. The CDR3 DNA reads as TGTGCCAGCAGTTCGGGAGGCTCCGGCGAGCAGTACGTC.

V is TRBV7-6 and J is TRBJ2-3; possibly TRBD2 for D (6 bases). Trimming left V 10 bases short and J 2 bases short, with 10 bases between. Per the germline V gene, CDR1 is SGHVS and CDR2 is FNYEAQ. The CDR3 has 12 amino acids. In nucleotides, the CDR3 is TGTGCCACGGCGGGGTCCACAGATACGCAGTATTTT. It specifies CATAGSTDTQYF.

The chain joins TRBV30 to TRBJ2-5, with 8 bases identical to TRBD2. Per germline, CDR1 GTSNPN and CDR2 SVGIG (reference sequence). The V gene end was trimmed by 5 bases and the J gene end by 5 bases; junction bases not matched to a gene: 4. There are 12 residues in the CDR3. This chain's CDR3 is CAWSPGGETQYF. In DNA form, the CDR3 reads TGTGCCTGGTCCCCGGGGGGGGAGACCCAGTACTTC. Full variable domain (rest looked up from reference TRBV30 and TRBJ2-5): SQTIHQWPATLVQPVGSPLSLECTVEGTSNPNLYWYRQAAGRGLQLLFYSVGIGQISSEVPQNLSASRPQDRQFILSSKKLLLSDSGFYLCAWSPGGETQYFGPGTRLLVL.

The V gene is TRBV29-1, the J gene TRBJ2-1, with 7 bases that match TRBD2. V gave up 4 bases and J gave up 9 bases; unmatched junction bases: 12. Germline loops: CDR1 SQVTM, CDR2 ANQGSEA. The CDR3 is 14 amino acids. The CDR3 DNA reads TGCAGCGTTGGTGGGGAGCGGGGCCTCGGTGAGCAGTTCTTC. Its protein is CSVGGERGLGEQFF.

The chain combines TRBV6-2 or TRBV6-3 with TRBJ2-7; 8 nucleotides agree with TRBD1. This CDR3 is built from 14 residues. Germline CDR1 is MNHEY and CDR2 is SVGEGT. Germline trimming cut 5 bases from V and 5 bases from J; bases unmatched to any gene: 8. CDR3 sequence reads: CASSRGTGPHEQYV. CDR3 nucleotides: TGTGCCAGCAGTCGCGGGACAGGCCCGCACGAGCAGTACGTC.

The chain links TRBV7-8 to TRBJ2-3; D is undetermined. CDR3 length equals 11 residues. V dropped 6 bases and J dropped 7 bases, with 8 bases sitting between them. Germline V lookup: CDR1 SGHVS, CDR2 FQNEAQ. The CDR3 DNA is TGTGCCAGCAGTCCTACTAATACGCAGTATTTT. Translated: CASSPTNTQYF.

The CDR3 here is CASSYGTGGEKLFF. The CDR3 coding sequence is TGTGCCAGCAGCTATGGGACAGGGGGGGAAAAACTGTTTTTT. The chain employs TRBV9 and TRBJ1-4; 11 nucleotides agree with TRBD1. The junction had 4 bases not matched to a gene; V was cut back by 4 bases and J by 8 bases. CDR1 is SGDLS, CDR2 YYNGEE, per germline. The CDR3 is 14 residues long.

The chain employs TRBV30 and TRBJ2-2; D is possibly TRBD1 (6 bases). The CDR3 contains 14 residues. Germline loops: CDR1 GTSNPN, CDR2 SVGIG (reference sequence). Trimming shortened V by 3 bases and J by 3 bases, and 11 bases separated the two germline ends. CDR3 sequence reads: CAWSQGPYTGELFF. DNA for the CDR3: TGTGCCTGGAGCCAGGGGCCGTACACCGGGGAGCTGTTTTTT.